This T cell receptor (beta chain) was recorded in a study of T-cell memory formation after mild COVID-19. Study background: TCR clusters were largely donor specific.

TCRdb reprocessed the 5' RACE reads with MiXCR, giving one entry per CDR3 protein. The table has about 560,000 distinct CDR3 sequences, 17% seen once. In its sample, this clonotype was seen a few times. Its antigen is as yet unknown. The study, taken as a whole, reports: What remained unconfirmed was the SARS-CoV-2 specificity of second-wave clones peaking on day 37.

The receptor's source is an adult woman who had mild COVID-19 (a few samples of this study predate the infection). Cell type and time point are not known. The sequencing input was PBMCs or a T cell subset sorted from them (not recorded which).

In DNA form, the CDR3 reads TGCAGTGCTAGGGCAGCTAAGAATCAGCCCCAGCATTTT. Translating gives CSARAAKNQPQHF. J is TRBJ1-5 and V is TRBV20-1; D not resolved. CDR1 and CDR2 (germline): DFQATT, SNEGSKA (reference sequence). The V gene lost 3 bases and the J gene lost 4 bases, with 10 bases spanning the gap. The CDR3 extends over 13 amino acids.